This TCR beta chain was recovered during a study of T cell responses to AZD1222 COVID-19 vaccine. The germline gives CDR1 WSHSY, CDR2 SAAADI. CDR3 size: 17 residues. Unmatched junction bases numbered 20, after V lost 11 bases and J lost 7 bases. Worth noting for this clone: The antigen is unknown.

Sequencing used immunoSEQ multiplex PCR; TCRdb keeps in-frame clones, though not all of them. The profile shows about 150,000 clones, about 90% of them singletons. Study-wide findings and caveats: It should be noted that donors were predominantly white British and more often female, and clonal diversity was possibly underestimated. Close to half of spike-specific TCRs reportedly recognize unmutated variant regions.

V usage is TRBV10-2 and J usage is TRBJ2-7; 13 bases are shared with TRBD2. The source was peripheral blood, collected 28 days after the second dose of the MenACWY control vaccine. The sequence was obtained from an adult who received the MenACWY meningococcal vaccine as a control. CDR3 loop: CAAGGTSGTSIPGEQYF. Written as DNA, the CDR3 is TGCGCCGCGGGCGGGACTAGCGGGACATCGATTCCAGGGGAGCAGTACTTC.